This T cell receptor beta chain appears in the sequencing data of a study of cytomegalovirus exposure and HLA in healthy donors. Regarding the study as a whole: V- and J-gene trimming of TCR beta was linked (in a later analysis) to a missense DCLRE1C variant. The number of N-insertions in an Asian-associated ancestry cluster was reportedly below the roughly 700-donor mean in a later analysis. In a later analysis, at a false discovery rate of 0.05, approximately 15,000 TCR beta sequences matched HLA alleles.

With 60 Vbeta and 13 Jbeta primers, the PCR was carried out. Assay: immunoSEQ multiplex PCR; the TCRdb copy retains only in-frame clones and omits some. This sample has some 130,000 clones, with about 68% found just once. A remark on this clone: The target antigen is unknown.

The CDR3 runs to 14 residues. Germline V gene data show CDR1 as SGHTA and CDR2 as FQGNSA. Trimming cost V 5 bases and J 1 base, with 9 bases left between them. Sequenced sample: PBMCs. This TCR was sampled from a human donor in good health. This chain joins TRBV7-2 and TRBJ1-3, with unresolved D. CDR3 bases: TGTGCCAGCAGCACCGACTCTTCTGGAAACACCATATATTTT. This codes for CASSTDSSGNTIYF. Full variable domain (rest looked up from reference TRBV7-2 and TRBJ1-3): GAGVSQSPSNKVTEKGKDVELRCDPISGHTALYWYRQSLGQGLEFLIYFQGNSAPDKSGLPSDRFSAERTGGSVSTLTIQRTQQEDSAVYLCASSTDSSGNTIYFGEGSWLTVV.